A selection of T cell receptor beta chains follows, all from one sample in a study of T cells after posttransplantation cyclophosphamide. Clones were read by immunoSEQ multiplex PCR, and TCRdb kept only the in-frame ones, dropping some. This sample includes approximately 39,000 clones with no singletons; its ten biggest clones take up approximately 1.2%. The sequenced material came from PBMCs. These TCRs come from a girl aged 5-17 years in good health, CMV-negative, and a related stem cell transplant donor. Both conserved end residues are part of each CDR3. The order of the fields is clone size, V gene, J gene, D gene, CDR3 protein, CDR3 DNA. D genes are given only for firm matches. Clone sizes are given selectively: once, few, many, or a class where the clone is expanded.

>.|TRBV6-4|TRBJ2-3|TRBD2
CASSGTSGADTQYF
TGTGCCAGCAGTGGGACTAGCGGGGCAGATACGCAGTATTTT
>many|TRBV9|TRBJ1-1|.
CASSVVRAGGGEAFF
TGTGCCAGCAGCGTAGTTAGGGCCGGGGGGGGTGAAGCTTTCTTT
>many|TRBV7-9|TRBJ1-3|.
CASDAGDGNTIYF
TGTGCCAGTGACGCGGGGGACGGAAACACCATATATTTT
>few|TRBV9|TRBJ1-2|.
CASSGQTGGDGYTF
TGTGCCAGCAGCGGCCAGACAGGAGGAGATGGCTACACCTTC
>many|TRBV10-2|TRBJ2-2|TRBD1
CASSESAFGLQAPGQRNTGELFF
TGCGCCAGCAGTGAGTCAGCTTTCGGGCTACAGGCGCCGGGACAGCGTAACACCGGGGAGCTGTTTTTT
>many|TRBV19|TRBJ1-5|.
CASRGRAGQPQHF
TGTGCCAGTAGGGGTCGGGCGGGCCAGCCCCAGCATTTT
>many|TRBV6-1|TRBJ1-1|.
CASSERGREAFF
TGTGCCAGCAGTGAACGTGGCCGTGAAGCTTTCTTT
>few|TRBV4-1|TRBJ2-2|TRBD2
CASRPGLGLNAGELFF
TGCGCCAGCAGACCCGGACTAGGGCTAAACGCCGGGGAGCTGTTTTTT
>many|TRBV4-2|TRBJ2-2|.
CASSPGPTDTGELFF
TGTGCCAGCAGCCCCGGTCCAACCGACACCGGGGAGCTGTTTTTT
>.|TRBV15|TRBJ2-7|TRBD2
CATSRVLAGVEQYF
TGTGCCACCAGCAGAGTACTAGCGGGAGTCGAGCAGTACTTC
>.|TRBV5-1|TRBJ2-5|.
CASSWDSETQYF
TGCGCCAGCAGTTGGGACTCAGAGACCCAGTACTTC
>many|TRBV6-1|TRBJ1-3|TRBD1
CASSEGQGRGNTIYF
TGTGCCAGCAGTGAAGGACAGGGGAGAGGAAACACCATATATTTT
>many|TRBV28|TRBJ2-1|TRBD2
CASSSGTSGEYNEQFF
TGTGCCAGCAGTAGTGGGACTAGCGGGGAGTACAATGAGCAGTTCTTC
>many|TRBV5-6|TRBJ2-3|TRBD1
CASSLIRQGGWDTQYF
TGTGCCAGCAGCTTGATTCGACAGGGGGGATGGGATACGCAGTATTTT
>many|TRBV6-5|TRBJ2-7|TRBD2
CASSWRGGEEQYF
TGTGCCAGCAGTTGGCGGGGGGGGGAGGAGCAGTACTTC
>.|TRBV15|TRBJ2-2|TRBD1
CATSRDGQGWIRELFF
TGTGCCACCAGCAGAGATGGACAGGGGTGGATCCGGGAGCTGTTTTTT
>.|TRBV5-1|TRBJ2-5|TRBD1
CASSAIGTAQETQYF
TGCGCCAGCAGCGCGATCGGGACAGCACAAGAGACCCAGTACTTC
>few|TRBV5-4|TRBJ2-5|TRBD2
CASSSRGGVGETQYF
TGTGCCAGCAGCTCACGGGGGGGGGTTGGTGAGACCCAGTACTTC
>few|TRBV2|TRBJ2-5|.
CASSEVKETQYF
TGTGCCAGCAGTGAAGTAAAAGAGACCCAGTACTTC
>.|TRBV29-1|TRBJ2-7|TRBD1
CSVGTGKHEQYF
TGCAGCGTGGGGACAGGGAAGCACGAGCAGTACTTC
>.|TRBV5-6|TRBJ2-7|.
CASSFMGIYEQYF
TGTGCCAGCAGCTTTATGGGCATCTACGAGCAGTACTTC
>.|TRBV21-1|TRBJ2-7|.
CASSKPDLAGDHEQYF
TGTGCCAGCAGCAAACCCGACCTAGCGGGAGATCACGAGCAGTACTTC
>many|TRBV18|TRBJ2-6|TRBD2
CASSTILAGGPTGANVLTF
TGTGCCAGCTCGACTATCCTAGCGGGAGGGCCCACTGGGGCCAACGTCCTGACTTTC
>few|TRBV2|TRBJ2-1|.
CASRTGTYNEQFF
TGTGCCAGCAGGACCGGGACTTACAATGAGCAGTTCTTC
>many|TRBV7-9|TRBJ1-5|.
CASSLGQGRGNQPQHF
TGTGCCAGCAGCTTAGGGCAGGGTAGGGGCAATCAGCCCCAGCATTTT
>many|TRBV7-3|TRBJ2-2|TRBD2
CASSPVAGANTGELFF
TGTGCCAGCAGCCCCGTAGCGGGAGCGAACACCGGGGAGCTGTTTTTT
>few|TRBV4-1|TRBJ2-2|TRBD1
CASSPVTGGLAGELFF
TGCGCCAGCAGCCCAGTGACAGGGGGCTTAGCCGGGGAGCTGTTTTTT
>many|TRBV18|TRBJ1-2|TRBD1
CASSPQGAGGYTF
TGTGCCAGCTCACCCCAGGGGGCGGGTGGCTACACCTTC